This TCR beta chain was retrieved from a study of OX40 agonist ivuxolimab in advanced cancers. Study summary: Mean age approximately 59 years, range 23 to 79; just over 80% male. Study-wide results and limits: People who partly responded at 0.1-3.0 mg/kg had some of the least clonal expansion seen. Among T cells, CD8+ cells averaged more expanded clones than CD4+ cells. Blood T cells, both CD4+ and CD8+, expanded clonally by week 6 at 0.1 to 3.0 mg/kg.

The CDR3 totals 10 residues. Between the trimmed V and J ends, which lost 6 bases and 7 bases, there was a span of 6 bases. Germline V gene lookup returns CDR1 MNHNS and CDR2 SASEGT. This clone has only a few counts. The antigen remains undetermined. Here immunoSEQ multiplex PCR was the method, and the copy in TCRdb shows in-frame clones only, minus some. Counted here are 70,000 to 90,000 clones, less than 90% occurring once; the ten biggest clones make up 10% to 15%. The receptor's source is an adult with an advanced solid tumor such as melanoma, head and neck, liver or kidney cancer. The sequencing here drew on CD4+ or CD8+ T cells sorted from blood, taken in a trial of the OX40 agonist ivuxolimab. The genes are TRBV6-1 and TRBJ2-5; D is unclear. CDR3 nucleotides: TGTGCCAGCAGGAGCCTGACCCAGTACTTC. This codes for CASRSLTQYF.